Below, 15 T cell receptor beta chains from the same sample are listed, as sequenced in a study of blood T cell repertoires in COVID-19. Repertoires were generated with immunoSEQ multiplex PCR, while TCRdb's copy carries only in-frame clones and drops some. The profile covers roughly 140,000 clones, with about 79% appearing a single time and around 7.2% taken by the ten largest. Sequenced: peripheral blood. Receptor source: a woman between 45 and 65 years old in a cohort sampled during active or convalescent COVID-19.

V usage is TRBV27 and J usage is TRBJ2-1; 7 bases align to TRBD1. This CDR3 spans 15 amino acids. The V gene's germline CDR1 is MNHEY and CDR2 SMNVEV (reference sequence). V shed 5 bases, J shed 5 bases, and the junction held 9 bases outside the gene matches. CDR3 region: CASSPRGTVNNEQFF. The DNA for the CDR3 is TGTGCCAGCAGTCCTAGGGGGACAGTCAACAATGAGCAGTTCTTC.

The chain uses TRBV3-1 (or the pseudogene TRBV3-2) and TRBJ2-5, with 8 bases lining up with TRBD1. Germline-derived CDR1 and CDR2 are LGHDT and YNNKEL (reference sequence). This CDR3 comprises 13 residues. V shed 5 bases and J 2 bases; nucleotides not matched to a gene: 1. CDR3: CASSDRGQETQYF. DNA for the CDR3: TGTGCCAGCAGCGACAGGGGTCAAGAGACCCAGTACTTC.

The chain couples TRBV6-2 or TRBV6-3 to TRBJ2-3; 8 bases align to TRBD1. Looked up from germline, CDR1 is MNHEY and CDR2 is SVGEGT. This CDR3 has 16 residues. V dropped 3 bases and J dropped 3; count of bases not matched to a gene: 8. The CDR3 loop is CASSYGTGPLTDTQYF. The CDR3 region has the DNA TGTGCCAGCAGTTATGGGACAGGTCCCTTAACAGATACGCAGTATTTT.

This clone occurred once. The chain is built from TRBV5-4 and TRBJ2-3; D remains unclear. The CDR3 has 15 amino acids. The germline V gene has CDR1 SGHNT and CDR2 YYREEE (reference sequence). V was pared by 0 bases and J by 0 bases, with 8 bases between. CDR3 loop: CASSLDTLSTDTQYF. In DNA, the CDR3 is TGTGCCAGCAGCTTGGACACCTTAAGCACAGATACGCAGTATTTT.

In its sample, this clone was seen once. The rearrangement uses TRBV6-6 and TRBJ1-1; D is possibly TRBD1 (5 bases). V shed 8 bases and J shed 3 bases, with 13 bases lying between them. CDR3 length: 13 residues. Germline V gene data show CDR1 as MNHNY and CDR2 as SVGAGI (reference sequence). CDR3 sequence: CASVTGGHTEAFF. In DNA form, the CDR3 reads TGTGCCAGCGTTACGGGGGGACACACTGAAGCTTTCTTT.

The V call is TRBV5-6, the J call TRBJ2-6; no clear D gene. The CDR3 is 18 amino acids. CDR1 SGHDT and CDR2 YYEEEE come from the germline V gene. Trimming removed 2 bases at V and 0 bases at J, with 15 bases between. This chain's CDR3 is CASSFLRFPYSGANVLTF. CDR3 in DNA: TGTGCCAGCAGCTTCCTGCGTTTCCCGTACTCTGGGGCCAACGTCCTGACTTTC. Full variable domain (outside the CDR3, taken from reference TRBV5-6 and TRBJ2-6): DAGVTQSPTHLIKTRGQQVTLRCSPKSGHDTVSWYQQALGQGPQFIFQYYEEEERQRGNFPDRFSGHQFPNYSSELNVNALLLGDSALYLCASSFLRFPYSGANVLTFGAGSRLTVL.

The chain uses TRBV7-9 and TRBJ2-7; D possibly corresponds to TRBD1 (6 bases). V lost 2 bases and J lost 3, with 17 bases in between. CDR3 length: 16 residues. Per germline, CDR1 SEHNR and CDR2 FQNEAQ (reference sequence). Here the CDR3 DNA reads TGTGCCAGCAGCTTATATCTAGGGGGAATGGGCTACGAGCAGTACTTC. It codes for CASSLYLGGMGYEQYF.

This chain uses TRBV12-3 or TRBV12-4 with TRBJ2-1, with D uncertain. The V and J ends lost 1 base and 4 bases respectively, with 5 bases between them. This CDR3 is built from 13 residues. CDR3 amino acids: CASSLGGYNEQFF. The CDR3 nucleotides read TGTGCCAGCAGTTTAGGAGGATACAATGAGCAGTTCTTC.

The table lists this clone with a count of one. The rearrangement joins TRBV6-5 to TRBJ2-5; the D gene is possibly TRBD1 (6 bases). V lost 4 bases to trimming and J lost 2 bases, with 14 bases between them. The CDR3 contains 15 residues. Germline CDR1 and CDR2: MNHEY and SVGAGI. The CDR3 region is CASSSIQGWQETQYF. The CDR3 DNA is TGTGCCAGCAGTTCAATACAGGGATGGCAAGAGACCCAGTACTTC.

This clone appeared a single time. This chain connects TRBV7-9 to TRBJ2-7; 10 nucleotides agree with TRBD1. From germline, CDR1 is SEHNR and CDR2 FQNEAQ (reference sequence). CDR3 size: 14 residues. V was clipped by 5 bases and J by 6 bases; unmatched bases: 7. The CDR3 protein is CASSQDRGLSEQYF. CDR3 nucleotide sequence: TGTGCCAGCAGCCAGGACAGGGGGTTGAGCGAGCAGTACTTC.

This chain connects TRBV19 to TRBJ2-2; 7 nucleotides align to TRBD2. CDR3 length: 12 residues. Germline lookup yields CDR1 LNHDA and CDR2 SQIVND (reference sequence). With 5 bases clipped from V and 7 bases from J, the junction kept 1 base outside the gene matches. In DNA, the CDR3 is TGTGCCAGTAGTGAGCGGGGCGGGGAGCTGTTTTTT. Its protein product is CASSERGGELFF.

This clone has only a few counts. This rearrangement joins TRBV7-3 to TRBJ2-5, with 10 positions matching TRBD1. Trimming removed 1 base from V and 4 bases from J; junction bases left unmatched: 6. The CDR3 length is 16 residues. In germline, CDR1 is SGHTA, CDR2 FQGTGA. The CDR3: CASSLSSTGGAETQYF. Written as DNA, the CDR3 is TGTGCCAGCAGCTTAAGCTCGACAGGGGGCGCAGAGACCCAGTACTTC.

This clone was observed once. The chain links TRBV7-9 to TRBJ2-2; 7 nucleotides line up with TRBD2. J lost 3 bases, V lost 3 bases, and 4 bases had no gene match. Germline V lookup: CDR1 SEHNR, CDR2 FQNEAQ (reference sequence). The CDR3 length is 15 residues. The CDR3 reads CASSLTSTYTGELFF. The DNA for the CDR3 is TGTGCCAGCAGCTTGACTAGCACCTACACCGGGGAGCTGTTTTTT. Full variable domain (outside the CDR3, taken from reference TRBV7-9 and TRBJ2-2): DTGVSQNPRHKITKRGQNVTFRCDPISEHNRLYWYRQTLGQGPEFLTYFQNEAQLEKSRLLSDRFSAERPKGSFSTLEIQRTEQGDSAMYLCASSLTSTYTGELFFGEGSRLTVL.

This clone was counted between two and nine times. The rearrangement links TRBV7-6 to TRBJ2-3; no reliable D call. V shed 5 bases and J shed 4 bases, with 10 bases lying between them. Germline V lookup: CDR1 SGHVS, CDR2 FNYEAQ. The CDR3 totals 13 residues. The CDR3 region is CASSVLSSDTQYF. CDR3 sequence (DNA): TGTGCCAGCAGCGTACTCTCTTCAGATACGCAGTATTTT.

The V call is TRBV5-1, the J call TRBJ2-5, with D maybe TRBD1 (6 bases). The CDR3 has 15 residues. The V gene's germline CDR1 is SGHRS and CDR2 YFSETQ. Trimming pared 1 base from V and 3 bases from J, leaving 13 bases between. CDR3 bases: TGCGCCAGCAGCTTGTTCCGGGACAACAAAGAGACCCAGTACTTC. Residues: CASSLFRDNKETQYF.